These 27 T cell receptor beta chains share one sample of origin, sequenced in a study of blood T cell repertoires in COVID-19. Assay used: immunoSEQ multiplex PCR; TCRdb lists only in-frame clones, some missing. The sample includes 310,000 or so clones, approximately 89% of them seen just once. The sequencing input was peripheral blood. These receptors originate from a woman aged 25-40 years with COVID-19, enrolled during active disease.

V usage is TRBV5-1 and J usage is TRBJ2-7; a weak D match, TRBD2 (6 bases). The CDR3 is 17 residues long. V shed 1 base and J shed 3 bases, with 20 bases lying between them. Germline CDR1 SGHRS, CDR2 YFSETQ. The CDR3, as DNA: TGCGCCAGCAGCTTGTCATCGGGGTGGGAGGACCTCTACGAGCAGTACTTC. Its protein is CASSLSSGWEDLYEQYF.

This clone was seen once. The chain carries TRBV18 and TRBJ1-1; D is possibly TRBD1 (6 bases). The V end was cut by 4 bases, the J end by 4 bases, with 19 bases between. Germline assignment: CDR1 KGHSH and CDR2 LQKENI. This CDR3 has 16 amino acids. The CDR3 nucleotides are TGTGCCAGCTCACGAACAGGGAGCATCGAGGCCACTGAAGCTTTCTTT. Translating gives CASSRTGSIEATEAFF.

V gene TRBV19 combines with J gene TRBJ2-1; 8 nucleotides line up with TRBD2. Germline CDR1 is LNHDA and CDR2 is SQIVND (reference sequence). The CDR3 is 14 residues long. V lost 7 bases to trimming and J lost 6 bases; unmatched junction nucleotides: 8. CDR3 amino acids: CASMSGGGSNEQFF. CDR3 DNA: TGTGCCAGTATGTCGGGGGGGGGTAGCAATGAGCAGTTCTTC.

This chain uses TRBV30 with TRBJ1-1; 7 bases align to TRBD1. This CDR3 has 14 amino acids. V lost 0 bases and J lost 5; bases outside the gene matches: 6. The germline CDR1 and CDR2 sequences are GTSNPN and SVGIG (reference sequence). CDR3 sequence (DNA): TGTGCCTGGAGTGTAGGGGGCTGGCAAACTGAAGCTTTCTTT. Translation: CAWSVGGWQTEAFF.

The chain joins TRBV2 to TRBJ1-5; D may be TRBD1 (6 bases). The CDR3 covers 15 residues. Trimming took 3 bases from V and 7 from J, leaving 16 bases between them. The germline V gene has CDR1 SNHLY and CDR2 FYNNEI. The DNA for the CDR3 is TGTGCCAGCAGTGAGGGGGCACAGGGACGGCAGCCCCAGCATTTT. Translation: CASSEGAQGRQPQHF.

The chain couples TRBV5-1 to TRBJ2-5; tentatively, D is TRBD2 (5 bases). The CDR3 contains 16 residues. V was shortened by 3 bases and J by 4 bases, with 19 bases between the two germline ends. Germline V gene sequence: CDR1 SGHRS, CDR2 YFSETQ. CDR3 DNA: TGCGCCAGCAGCTCGGAAATCGTGGGAGAGGGAGAGACCCAGTACTTC. Its protein is CASSSEIVGEGETQYF.

This clone has a single count. The chain joins TRBV20-1 to TRBJ2-1; D perhaps matches TRBD2 (6 bases). Germline V CDR1 and CDR2: DFQATT, SNEGSKA (reference sequence). Trimming left V 3 bases short and J 0 bases short, with 15 bases between. The CDR3 loop spans 16 amino acids. CDR3 DNA: TGCAGTGCTAGTCAACTAGCTCCTGGCTCCTACAATGAGCAGTTCTTC. Protein: CSASQLAPGSYNEQFF.

A single count supports this clone. The chain has TRBV19 and TRBJ1-5, with a possible D match to TRBD1 (5 bases). The CDR3 is 16 residues long. V gave up 5 bases and J gave up 0 bases, with 14 bases separating them. CDR1 and CDR2 (germline): LNHDA, SQIVND (reference sequence). Written as DNA, the CDR3 is TGTGCCAGTAGTCCATCAAGGGGTATTAGCAATCAGCCCCAGCATTTT. It yields the protein CASSPSRGISNQPQHF.

The J gene is TRBJ2-7, the V gene TRBV5-6, with D tentatively TRBD1 (6 bases). V was clipped by 2 bases and J by 0 bases, with 12 bases between them. From germline, CDR1 is SGHDT and CDR2 YYEEEE. The CDR3 sequence is 15 residues long. The CDR3 region is CASSFPLDSSYEQYF. DNA of the CDR3: TGTGCCAGCAGCTTCCCACTGGACAGCTCCTACGAGCAGTACTTC.

The gene calls are TRBV27 and TRBJ2-1; unclear D gene. Trimming shortened V by 1 base and J by 3 bases, and 13 bases separated the two germline ends. The CDR3 contains 16 residues. Germline values: CDR1 MNHEY, CDR2 SMNVEV (reference sequence). The CDR3 DNA follows: TGTGCCAGCAGTTTATATTGGCGCGAGGACTACAATGAGCAGTTCTTC. This sequence encodes CASSLYWREDYNEQFF.

CDR3 sequence: CASSARDTEAFF. CDR3 nucleotide sequence: TGTGCCAGCAGCGCGAGGGACACTGAAGCTTTCTTT. This rearrangement joins TRBV3-1 (or the pseudogene TRBV3-2) to TRBJ1-1; no firm D call. Germline V gives CDR1 LGHDT, CDR2 YNNKEL (reference sequence). V gave up 5 bases and J gave up 3 bases, with 7 bases separating them. This CDR3 region has 12 residues.

V and J are TRBV11-3 and TRBJ2-1, with D possibly being TRBD2 (6 bases). V was shortened by 8 bases and J by 9 bases, with 11 bases between the two germline ends. The CDR3 is 11 amino acids. Per germline, CDR1 SGHNT and CDR2 YENEEA. The CDR3: CASSGLGEQFF. The CDR3 coding sequence is TGTGCCAGCTCGGGACTTGGTGAGCAGTTCTTC.

This clone was seen only once. The chain uses TRBV5-1 and TRBJ2-1; perhaps TRBD1 as D (6 bases). Germline V lookup: CDR1 SGHRS, CDR2 YFSETQ. The V gene lost 3 bases and the J gene lost 5 bases, with 15 bases spanning the gap. The CDR3 consists of 15 residues. The CDR3 loop is CASSWGTFVDNEQFF. In DNA form, the CDR3 reads TGCGCCAGCAGCTGGGGGACATTTGTTGACAATGAGCAGTTCTTC.

V usage is TRBV10-1 and J usage is TRBJ2-7; D possibly corresponds to TRBD1 (6 bases). Germline values: CDR1 WNHNN, CDR2 SYGVQD (reference sequence). V lost 1 base and J 2 bases, leaving 12 bases between the germline ends. This CDR3 is 15 amino acids long. In DNA form, the CDR3 reads TGCGCCAGCAGTGAGTTCAGGGGCAGGCCCTACGAGCAGTACTTC. It is translated as CASSEFRGRPYEQYF.

The rearrangement uses TRBV27 and TRBJ1-2; 10 bases are a match to TRBD1. Per germline, CDR1 MNHEY and CDR2 SMNVEV (reference sequence). The CDR3 length is 14 residues. J gave up 3 bases and V 6 bases, and 4 bases lay outside the gene matches. The CDR3 sequence: CASRRDRGDYGYTF. The CDR3 coding sequence is TGTGCCAGCAGACGGGACAGGGGTGACTATGGCTACACCTTC.

This rearrangement joins TRBV29-1 to TRBJ1-1; D remains unclear. This CDR3 is 13 amino acids long. Trimming took off 7 bases at V and 3 bases at J, with 15 bases between the two ends. Per the germline V gene, CDR1 is SQVTM and CDR2 is ANQGSEA. Here the CDR3 DNA reads TGCAGCGCAAAACCCCTGCGGGACACTGAAGCTTTCTTT. It encodes CSAKPLRDTEAFF.

The chain uses TRBV11-2 and TRBJ2-2; D remains ambiguous. The germline V and J ends were trimmed by 6 bases and 6 bases, with 17 bases remaining between them. Germline V gives CDR1 SGHAT, CDR2 FQNNGV. The CDR3 spans 15 residues. CDR3 residues: CASSQDPILAGELFF. Written as DNA, the CDR3 is TGTGCCAGCAGTCAGGATCCAATCCTTGCCGGGGAGCTGTTTTTT.

The chain couples TRBV18 to TRBJ1-1; D remains ambiguous. Per the germline V gene, CDR1 is KGHSH and CDR2 is LQKENI. CDR3 length: 14 amino acids. Trimming removed 2 bases at V and 2 bases at J, with 9 bases between. DNA of the CDR3: TGTGCCAGCTCACCAGTTACAGATAACACTGAAGCTTTCTTT. Its translation: CASSPVTDNTEAFF.

The genes are TRBV11-2 and TRBJ2-1; 13 positions agree with TRBD2. The germline gives CDR1 SGHAT, CDR2 FQNNGV. This CDR3 region has 16 residues. V gave up 2 bases and J gave up 5 bases; unmatched junction bases: 3. The CDR3 is CASSLLTSGGHNEQFF. The CDR3 DNA sequence: TGTGCCAGCAGCTTACTGACTAGCGGGGGGCACAATGAGCAGTTCTTC.

The rearrangement uses TRBV24-1 and TRBJ2-1, with 10 nucleotides matching TRBD2. There are 15 residues in the CDR3. J was trimmed by 3 bases and V by 3 bases; bases with no gene match: 1. CDR1 is KGHDR, CDR2 SFDVKD, per germline. The CDR3 sequence: CATSDIAGGYNEQFF. CDR3 coding DNA: TGTGCCACCAGTGATATAGCGGGAGGCTACAATGAGCAGTTCTTC.

The rearrangement links TRBV11-2 to TRBJ1-3; D possibly corresponds to TRBD1 (6 bases). Trimming shortened V by 7 bases and J by 4 bases, and 17 bases separated the two germline ends. The germline gives CDR1 SGHAT, CDR2 FQNNGV. This CDR3 region has 15 residues. The CDR3 region is CASIRQDLSGNTIYF. The CDR3 bases are TGTGCCAGCATCCGACAGGATCTATCAGGAAACACCATATATTTT.

For the CDR3, the DNA is TGTGCCAGCATTTCCGGGACAGGGTATTCACCCCTCCACTTT. The encoded protein is CASISGTGYSPLHF. This chain links TRBV2 with TRBJ1-6, with TRBD1 identical over 9 bases. The V gene's germline CDR1 is SNHLY and CDR2 FYNNEI. This CDR3 contains 14 residues. V lost 7 bases to trimming and J lost 8 bases; unmatched junction nucleotides: 6.

The gene calls are TRBV16 and TRBJ1-1, with D hard to call. The germline gives CDR1 KGHSY, CDR2 FQNENV. The CDR3 consists of 17 residues. The germline V and J ends were trimmed by 3 bases and 0 bases, with 17 bases remaining between them. The CDR3 bases are TGTGCCAGCAGCCAGTCCGTCAGGTCCTACCTGAACACTGAAGCTTTCTTT. Residues: CASSQSVRSYLNTEAFF.

The chain recombines TRBV3-1 (or the pseudogene TRBV3-2) with TRBJ1-5; tentative D call: TRBD1 (5 bases). CDR1 and CDR2 (germline): LGHDT, YNNKEL (reference sequence). CDR3 size: 15 residues. V was pared by 5 bases and J by 1 base, with 12 bases between. The CDR3 here is CASSDGRDSNQPQHF. DNA for the CDR3: TGTGCCAGCAGCGATGGGAGGGACAGCAATCAGCCCCAGCATTTT.

This clone was seen only once. The chain carries TRBV10-3 and TRBJ2-1, with 13 bases lining up with TRBD2. Looked up from germline, CDR1 is ENHRY and CDR2 is SYGVKD. V trimming: 7 bases; J trimming: 10 bases; junction bases outside the gene matches: 4. This CDR3 is 13 amino acids long. CDR3 nucleotide sequence: TGTGCCATCAAAGGGACTAGCGGGGAAGAGCAGTTCTTC. This encodes CAIKGTSGEEQFF.

This clone appeared once. The chain recombines TRBV6-5 with TRBJ1-5; D uncertain. This CDR3 spans 13 amino acids. V was shortened by 7 bases and J by 7 bases, with 14 bases between the two germline ends. CDR1 MNHEY and CDR2 SVGAGI come from the germline V gene. The CDR3 sequence: CASTGMGTQPQHF. The CDR3 nucleotides read TGTGCCAGCACCGGGATGGGTACACAGCCCCAGCATTTT.

This chain connects TRBV7-9 to TRBJ1-1; 9 bases agree with TRBD1. From germline, CDR1 is SEHNR and CDR2 FQNEAQ (reference sequence). J lost 5 bases, V lost 10 bases, and 5 bases had no gene match. CDR3 length: 12 amino acids. The CDR3 reads CATGTGITEAFF. Here the CDR3 DNA reads TGTGCCACCGGGACAGGGATTACTGAAGCTTTCTTT.